Listed below are T cell receptor beta chains from one sample, sequenced in a study of T-cell memory formation after mild COVID-19. TCRdb processed the 5' RACE reads anew with MiXCR; each CDR3 protein has one entry. The sample contains about 15,000 distinct CDR3 sequences, roughly a fifth of which appear only once. Sequences were obtained from PBMCs or a T cell subset sorted from them (not recorded which). The receptor set was obtained from a man in his late teens or twenties who had mild COVID-19 (a few samples of this study predate the infection). Cell type and time point are not known. The CDR3 runs from the conserved cysteine through the conserved F or W. The order of the fields is J gene, D gene, clone size, CDR3 length, V gene, CDR3 DNA, CDR3 protein. The D gene is left open where the match is weak. A clone size is listed for some rows: how often the clone was seen (once, few, many), or a class if it is expanded.

j_call: TRBJ2-5; d_call: TRBD1; clone_size: few; cdr3_length: 14; v_call: TRBV5-1; cdr3_nt: TGCGCCAGCAGCTCTCGGGACAGGACGTTGACCCAGTACTTC; cdr3_aa: CASSSRDRTLTQYF
j_call: TRBJ2-7; d_call: TRBD1; clone_size: -; cdr3_length: 14; v_call: TRBV5-8; cdr3_nt: TGTGCCAGCGCCCATCCACAGGGGACCTACGAGCAGTACTTC; cdr3_aa: CASAHPQGTYEQYF
j_call: TRBJ1-1; d_call: -; clone_size: many; cdr3_length: 14; v_call: TRBV6-6; cdr3_nt: TGTGCCAGCCGAAACAGGGCGGCGAACACTGAAGCTTTCTTT; cdr3_aa: CASRNRAANTEAFF
j_call: TRBJ1-5; d_call: -; clone_size: few; cdr3_length: 19; v_call: TRBV4-3; cdr3_nt: TGCGCCAGCAGCCAGGTGATCATACGGGGGGCATTGGGCAATCAGCCCCAGCATTTT; cdr3_aa: CASSQVIIRGALGNQPQHF
j_call: TRBJ1-6; d_call: -; clone_size: -; cdr3_length: 18; v_call: TRBV4-2; cdr3_nt: TGTGCCAGCAGCCTCGAGGACGGATTCTCGCCGTATAATTCACCCCTCCACTTT; cdr3_aa: CASSLEDGFSPYNSPLHF
j_call: TRBJ2-7; d_call: -; clone_size: -; cdr3_length: 14; v_call: TRBV12-3/TRBV12-4; cdr3_nt: TGTGCCAGCAAGAATGGGACCCTCTCCTACGAGCAGTACTTC; cdr3_aa: CASKNGTLSYEQYF
j_call: TRBJ2-1; d_call: TRBD1; clone_size: many; cdr3_length: 16; v_call: TRBV7-6; cdr3_nt: TGTGCCAGCAGCTCCTACAGGGGGCGAACCTACAATGAGCAGTTCTTC; cdr3_aa: CASSSYRGRTYNEQFF
j_call: TRBJ2-3; d_call: TRBD2; clone_size: -; cdr3_length: 15; v_call: TRBV7-9; cdr3_nt: TGTGCCAGCACCTTGGCTCTAGCGGGGGGAGATACGCAGTATTTT; cdr3_aa: CASTLALAGGDTQYF
j_call: TRBJ2-3; d_call: TRBD2; clone_size: many; cdr3_length: 17; v_call: TRBV4-3; cdr3_nt: TGCGCCAGCAGCCAAGATGGGTTCTCGGGGGGAATGGATACGCAGTATTTT; cdr3_aa: CASSQDGFSGGMDTQYF
j_call: TRBJ2-1; d_call: TRBD2; clone_size: many; cdr3_length: 17; v_call: TRBV20-1; cdr3_nt: TGCAGTGCTAGGGGGGTTGTAGCGGGAGGCCGTAGGGTAGAGCAGTTCTTC; cdr3_aa: CSARGVVAGGRRVEQFF
j_call: TRBJ1-5; d_call: -; clone_size: many; cdr3_length: 14; v_call: TRBV6-2/TRBV6-3; cdr3_nt: TGTGCCAGCAGCCGTACTTATAGCAATCAGCCCCAGCATTTT; cdr3_aa: CASSRTYSNQPQHF
j_call: TRBJ2-2; d_call: -; clone_size: many; cdr3_length: 14; v_call: TRBV4-3; cdr3_nt: TGCGCCAGCAGCCAAGAGTTCCGCACCGGGGAGCTGTTTTTT; cdr3_aa: CASSQEFRTGELFF
j_call: TRBJ2-3; d_call: -; clone_size: -; cdr3_length: 12; v_call: TRBV7-2; cdr3_nt: TGTGCCAGCAGCTTTCACCCGGGTACGCAGTATTTT; cdr3_aa: CASSFHPGTQYF
j_call: TRBJ2-1; d_call: TRBD2; clone_size: few; cdr3_length: 15; v_call: TRBV2; cdr3_nt: TGTGCCAGCAGGACCGGGACTAGCGGACCCAATGAGCAGTTCTTC; cdr3_aa: CASRTGTSGPNEQFF
j_call: TRBJ2-3; d_call: -; clone_size: many; cdr3_length: 16; v_call: TRBV20-1; cdr3_nt: TGCAGTGCTCCCCCTAGCGTGACTTACTTCACAGATACGCAGTATTTT; cdr3_aa: CSAPPSVTYFTDTQYF
j_call: TRBJ1-6; d_call: TRBD1; clone_size: few; cdr3_length: 15; v_call: TRBV7-6; cdr3_nt: TGTGCCAGCCACAGGGGGGGGCGGAGGCATTCACCCCTCCACTTT; cdr3_aa: CASHRGGRRHSPLHF
j_call: TRBJ2-1; d_call: -; clone_size: many; cdr3_length: 17; v_call: TRBV4-3; cdr3_nt: TGCGCCAGCAGCCAAGATCGCCGGGGGTTAAGGAATGGTGAGCAGTTCTTC; cdr3_aa: CASSQDRRGLRNGEQFF
j_call: TRBJ2-1; d_call: -; clone_size: many; cdr3_length: 15; v_call: TRBV20-1; cdr3_nt: TGCAGTGCCACGGAGAGGGCAGCCTCCTACAATGAGCAGTTCTTC; cdr3_aa: CSATERAASYNEQFF
j_call: TRBJ1-6; d_call: -; clone_size: many; cdr3_length: 16; v_call: TRBV4-1; cdr3_nt: TGCGCCAGCAGCCAAGGCCCAGGGGTTCATAATTCACCCCTCCACTTT; cdr3_aa: CASSQGPGVHNSPLHF
j_call: TRBJ1-5; d_call: -; clone_size: many; cdr3_length: 16; v_call: TRBV19; cdr3_nt: TGTGCCAGTAGTCAAAGGGGTGGACAGATCAATCAGCCCCAGCATTTT; cdr3_aa: CASSQRGGQINQPQHF
j_call: TRBJ2-3; d_call: -; clone_size: many; cdr3_length: 12; v_call: TRBV5-1; cdr3_nt: TGCGCCAGCAGCTTGGCGGCAGATACGCAGTATTTT; cdr3_aa: CASSLAADTQYF
j_call: TRBJ1-6; d_call: TRBD1; clone_size: many; cdr3_length: 14; v_call: TRBV6-2/TRBV6-3; cdr3_nt: TGTGCCAGCAGAACATCAGGGGGTTGGTCACCCCTCCACTTT; cdr3_aa: CASRTSGGWSPLHF
j_call: TRBJ1-4; d_call: -; clone_size: -; cdr3_length: 12; v_call: TRBV28; cdr3_nt: TGTGCCAGCAGTCGGGACTTTGAAAAACTGTTTTTT; cdr3_aa: CASSRDFEKLFF
j_call: TRBJ2-5; d_call: -; clone_size: -; cdr3_length: 16; v_call: TRBV12-3/TRBV12-4; cdr3_nt: TGTGCCAGCAGTTTGGGTAGGGGGGTTCCGGGAGAGACCCAGTACTTC; cdr3_aa: CASSLGRGVPGETQYF
j_call: TRBJ1-2; d_call: -; clone_size: -; cdr3_length: 14; v_call: TRBV5-6; cdr3_nt: TGTGCCAGCAGCTTAGGCACAGCTAACTATGGCTACACCTTC; cdr3_aa: CASSLGTANYGYTF
j_call: TRBJ2-7; d_call: -; clone_size: -; cdr3_length: 15; v_call: TRBV18; cdr3_nt: TGTGCCAGCTCACTCACCAGGGGAGGCCCCTACGAGCAGTACTTC; cdr3_aa: CASSLTRGGPYEQYF
j_call: TRBJ1-1; d_call: -; clone_size: few; cdr3_length: 15; v_call: TRBV6-2/TRBV6-3; cdr3_nt: TGTGCCGGGGTTTGGGGGATGATCGGGAACACTGAAGCTTTCTTT; cdr3_aa: CAGVWGMIGNTEAFF
j_call: TRBJ2-7; d_call: -; clone_size: once; cdr3_length: 17; v_call: TRBV24-1; cdr3_nt: TGTGCCACCAGTGACGCGATCGTCAAAGTCTGCTCCTACGAGCAGTACTTC; cdr3_aa: CATSDAIVKVCSYEQYF
j_call: TRBJ2-7; d_call: -; clone_size: many; cdr3_length: 14; v_call: TRBV6-6; cdr3_nt: TGTGCCAGCAGTTACTCACCGGATCCATACGAGCAGTACTTC; cdr3_aa: CASSYSPDPYEQYF
j_call: TRBJ2-2; d_call: TRBD2; clone_size: many; cdr3_length: 17; v_call: TRBV12-3/TRBV12-4; cdr3_nt: TGTGCCAGCAGTTTTTACGTTCTAGCGGGGTATACCGGGGAGCTGTTTTTT; cdr3_aa: CASSFYVLAGYTGELFF
j_call: TRBJ2-3; d_call: -; clone_size: -; cdr3_length: 15; v_call: TRBV12-3/TRBV12-4; cdr3_nt: TGTGCCAGCAGTTTTTTGCCGGGAAGCACAGATACGCAGTATTTT; cdr3_aa: CASSFLPGSTDTQYF
j_call: TRBJ2-7; d_call: -; clone_size: -; cdr3_length: 14; v_call: TRBV9; cdr3_nt: TGTGCCAGCAGCCCTCGGACACAGACCTACGAGCAGTACTTC; cdr3_aa: CASSPRTQTYEQYF
j_call: TRBJ2-3; d_call: -; clone_size: many; cdr3_length: 12; v_call: TRBV9; cdr3_nt: TGTGCCAGCAGCGTCGGGGCGGATACGCAGTATTTT; cdr3_aa: CASSVGADTQYF
j_call: TRBJ1-6; d_call: TRBD1; clone_size: many; cdr3_length: 15; v_call: TRBV4-1; cdr3_nt: TGCGCCAGCAATCTCCGGACAGGGGGCAATTCACCCCTCCACTTT; cdr3_aa: CASNLRTGGNSPLHF
j_call: TRBJ1-6; d_call: -; clone_size: few; cdr3_length: 14; v_call: TRBV7-9; cdr3_nt: TGTGCCAGCAGCTCCATTGGGAACAATTCACCCCTCCACTTT; cdr3_aa: CASSSIGNNSPLHF
j_call: TRBJ1-2; d_call: -; clone_size: -; cdr3_length: 13; v_call: TRBV5-1; cdr3_nt: TGCGCCAGCAGCTACAACTTTGGCGGGGGCTACACCTTC; cdr3_aa: CASSYNFGGGYTF
j_call: TRBJ2-7; d_call: -; clone_size: -; cdr3_length: 16; v_call: TRBV4-1; cdr3_nt: TGCGCCAGCAGCCAAGTAAGGGGACCCACCACCTACGAGCAGTACTTC; cdr3_aa: CASSQVRGPTTYEQYF
j_call: TRBJ1-1; d_call: -; clone_size: many; cdr3_length: 14; v_call: TRBV5-4; cdr3_nt: TGTGCCAGCAGCTGGGGTGGGGGAGGTACTGAAGCTTTCTTT; cdr3_aa: CASSWGGGGTEAFF
j_call: TRBJ2-1; d_call: TRBD2; clone_size: many; cdr3_length: 18; v_call: TRBV7-6; cdr3_nt: TGTGCCAGCAGCTCCCAACTAAGCGGGGGAATACAATACAATGAGCAGTTCTTC; cdr3_aa: CASSSQLSGGIQYNEQFF
j_call: TRBJ1-1; d_call: -; clone_size: many; cdr3_length: 14; v_call: TRBV18; cdr3_nt: TGTGCCAGCTCACTCCGGACGGGAAACACTGAAGCTTTCTTT; cdr3_aa: CASSLRTGNTEAFF
j_call: TRBJ1-1; d_call: TRBD1; clone_size: many; cdr3_length: 16; v_call: TRBV7-2; cdr3_nt: TGTGCCAGCAGCTTAGTTTCAGGCAGGGGGTGGACTGAAGCTTTCTTT; cdr3_aa: CASSLVSGRGWTEAFF
j_call: TRBJ1-1; d_call: -; clone_size: many; cdr3_length: 16; v_call: TRBV15; cdr3_nt: TGTGCCACCAGCAGTCACGGGTGGGCGCGGGACACTGAAGCTTTCTTT; cdr3_aa: CATSSHGWARDTEAFF
j_call: TRBJ2-7; d_call: -; clone_size: many; cdr3_length: 14; v_call: TRBV4-1; cdr3_nt: TGCGCCAGCAGCCAAGGGCCAGGGGTTTGGGAGCAGTACTTC; cdr3_aa: CASSQGPGVWEQYF
j_call: TRBJ2-2; d_call: -; clone_size: -; cdr3_length: 17; v_call: TRBV3-1; cdr3_nt: TGTGCCAGCAGCCGTTATTGGGCAGGAATCCACACCGGGGAGCTGTTTTTT; cdr3_aa: CASSRYWAGIHTGELFF
j_call: TRBJ2-7; d_call: -; clone_size: -; cdr3_length: 16; v_call: TRBV7-2; cdr3_nt: TGTGCCAGCAGCTTCCTTGTCTCTCTCGCGGCCTACGAGCAGTACTTC; cdr3_aa: CASSFLVSLAAYEQYF
j_call: TRBJ1-2; d_call: TRBD1; clone_size: many; cdr3_length: 12; v_call: TRBV20-1; cdr3_nt: TGCAGTGCTAGAAACAGGGGATATGGCTACACCTTC; cdr3_aa: CSARNRGYGYTF
j_call: TRBJ2-7; d_call: -; clone_size: many; cdr3_length: 13; v_call: TRBV23-1; cdr3_nt: TGCGCCAGCAGTCCCGTAGGAGCCCACGAGCAGTACTTC; cdr3_aa: CASSPVGAHEQYF
j_call: TRBJ2-7; d_call: -; clone_size: few; cdr3_length: 17; v_call: TRBV12-3/TRBV12-4; cdr3_nt: TGTGCCAGCAGTTCCCGACCTCGCGACTCGGAGCGCTACGAGCAGTACTTC; cdr3_aa: CASSSRPRDSERYEQYF
j_call: TRBJ2-5; d_call: TRBD1; clone_size: many; cdr3_length: 14; v_call: TRBV11-2; cdr3_nt: TGTGCCAGCAGCTTTGGGACAGGTGGAGAGACCCAGTACTTC; cdr3_aa: CASSFGTGGETQYF
j_call: TRBJ1-1; d_call: -; clone_size: -; cdr3_length: 13; v_call: TRBV28; cdr3_nt: TGTGCCAGCAGTTTATATGTCACAGTTGAAGCTTTCTTT; cdr3_aa: CASSLYVTVEAFF
j_call: TRBJ2-2; d_call: -; clone_size: many; cdr3_length: 15; v_call: TRBV20-1; cdr3_nt: TGCAGTGCTAGACCTCGCACCAAGAACACCGGGGAGCTGTTTTTT; cdr3_aa: CSARPRTKNTGELFF
j_call: TRBJ2-1; d_call: TRBD1; clone_size: many; cdr3_length: 16; v_call: TRBV10-3; cdr3_nt: TGTGCCATCAGTCCTAGGACAGGGAGGTCCTACAATGAGCAGTTCTTC; cdr3_aa: CAISPRTGRSYNEQFF
j_call: TRBJ1-1; d_call: -; clone_size: many; cdr3_length: 18; v_call: TRBV7-9; cdr3_nt: TGTGCCAGCAGCTTAATCGGGGTAGGCCCCAGTTGGGGTGCTGAAGCTTTCTTT; cdr3_aa: CASSLIGVGPSWGAEAFF
j_call: TRBJ2-1; d_call: TRBD1; clone_size: -; cdr3_length: 17; v_call: TRBV4-1; cdr3_nt: TGCGCCAGCAGCCTAGCACCGGGACAGGGGGCTTTCAATGAGCAGTTCTTC; cdr3_aa: CASSLAPGQGAFNEQFF
j_call: TRBJ1-4; d_call: -; clone_size: many; cdr3_length: 13; v_call: TRBV20-1; cdr3_nt: TGCAGTGCTAGAGATGGTTATAATGAAAAACTGTTTTTT; cdr3_aa: CSARDGYNEKLFF